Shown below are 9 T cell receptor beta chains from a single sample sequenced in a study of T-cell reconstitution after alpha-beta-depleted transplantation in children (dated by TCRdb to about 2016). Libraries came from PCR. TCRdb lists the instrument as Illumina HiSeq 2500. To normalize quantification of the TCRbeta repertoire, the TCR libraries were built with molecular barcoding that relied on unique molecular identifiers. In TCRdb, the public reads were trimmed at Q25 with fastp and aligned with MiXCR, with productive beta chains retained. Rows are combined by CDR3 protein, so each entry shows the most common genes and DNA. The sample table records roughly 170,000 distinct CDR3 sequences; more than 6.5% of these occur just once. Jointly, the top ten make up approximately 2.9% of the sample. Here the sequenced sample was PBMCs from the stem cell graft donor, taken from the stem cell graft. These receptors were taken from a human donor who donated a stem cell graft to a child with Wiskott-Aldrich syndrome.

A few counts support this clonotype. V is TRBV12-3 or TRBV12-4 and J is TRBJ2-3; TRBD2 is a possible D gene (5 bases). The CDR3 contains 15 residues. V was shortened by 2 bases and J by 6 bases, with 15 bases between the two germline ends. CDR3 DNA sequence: TGTGCCAGCAGTTTACATGGTCAGAGGGTGGATACGCAGTATTTT. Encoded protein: CASSLHGQRVDTQYF.

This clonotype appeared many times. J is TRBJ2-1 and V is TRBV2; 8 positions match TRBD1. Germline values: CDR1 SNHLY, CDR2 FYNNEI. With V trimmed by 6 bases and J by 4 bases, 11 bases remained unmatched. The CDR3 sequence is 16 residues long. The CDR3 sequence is CASSVRRQGYYNEQFF. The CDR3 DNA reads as TGTGCCAGCAGCGTCCGAAGACAGGGGTATTACAATGAGCAGTTCTTC.

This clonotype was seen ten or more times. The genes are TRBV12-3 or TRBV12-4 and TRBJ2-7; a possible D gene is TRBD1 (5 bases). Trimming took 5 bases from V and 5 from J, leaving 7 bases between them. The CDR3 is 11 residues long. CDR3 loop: CASSTGNEQYF. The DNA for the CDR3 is TGTGCCAGCAGTACAGGTAACGAGCAGTACTTC.

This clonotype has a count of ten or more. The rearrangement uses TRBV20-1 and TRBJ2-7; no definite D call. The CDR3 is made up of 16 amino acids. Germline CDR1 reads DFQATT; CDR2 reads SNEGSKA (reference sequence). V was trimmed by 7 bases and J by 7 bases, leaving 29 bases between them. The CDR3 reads CSVDPGEAQITGEQYF. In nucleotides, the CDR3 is TGCAGTGTTGACCCAGGAGAAGCACAGATCACTGGGGAGCAGTACTTC.

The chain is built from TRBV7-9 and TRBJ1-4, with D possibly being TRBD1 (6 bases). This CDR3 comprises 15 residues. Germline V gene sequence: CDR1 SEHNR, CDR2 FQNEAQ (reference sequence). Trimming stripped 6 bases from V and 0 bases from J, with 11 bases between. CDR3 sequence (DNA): TGTGCCAGCAGTTCGGACAGCCCAACTAATGAAAAACTGTTTTTT. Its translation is CASSSDSPTNEKLFF. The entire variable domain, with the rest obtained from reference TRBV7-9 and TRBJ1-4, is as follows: DTGVSQNPRHKITKRGQNVTFRCDPISEHNRLYWYRQTLGQGPEFLTYFQNEAQLEKSRLLSDRFSAERPKGSFSTLEIQRTEQGDSAMYLCASSSDSPTNEKLFFGSGTQLSVL.

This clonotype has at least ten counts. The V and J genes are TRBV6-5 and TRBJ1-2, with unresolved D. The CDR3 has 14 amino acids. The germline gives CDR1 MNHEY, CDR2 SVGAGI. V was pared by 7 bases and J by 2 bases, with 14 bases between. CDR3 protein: CASKRPTHNYGYTF. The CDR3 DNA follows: TGTGCCAGCAAAAGACCGACCCACAACTATGGCTACACCTTC.

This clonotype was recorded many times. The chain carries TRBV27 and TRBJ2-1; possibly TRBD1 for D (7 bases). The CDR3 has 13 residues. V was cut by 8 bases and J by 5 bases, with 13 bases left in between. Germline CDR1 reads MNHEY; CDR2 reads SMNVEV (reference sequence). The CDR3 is CASSPGGHNEQFF. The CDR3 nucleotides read TGTGCCAGCTCCCCAGGGGGGCACAATGAGCAGTTCTTC.

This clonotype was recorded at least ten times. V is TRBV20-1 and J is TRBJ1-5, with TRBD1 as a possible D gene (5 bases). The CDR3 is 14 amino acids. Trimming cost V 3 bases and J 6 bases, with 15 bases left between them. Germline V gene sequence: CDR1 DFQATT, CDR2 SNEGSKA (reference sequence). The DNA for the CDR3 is TGCAGTGCTAGTCACCGTGGCAGGGTTCAGCCCCAGCATTTT. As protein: CSASHRGRVQPQHF.

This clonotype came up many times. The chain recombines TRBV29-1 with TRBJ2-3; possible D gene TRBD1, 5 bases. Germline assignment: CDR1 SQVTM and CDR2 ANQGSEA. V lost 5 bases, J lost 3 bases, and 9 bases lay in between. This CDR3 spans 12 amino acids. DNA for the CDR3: TGCAGCGTTCTCACAGGAACAGATACGCAGTATTTT. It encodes CSVLTGTDTQYF.